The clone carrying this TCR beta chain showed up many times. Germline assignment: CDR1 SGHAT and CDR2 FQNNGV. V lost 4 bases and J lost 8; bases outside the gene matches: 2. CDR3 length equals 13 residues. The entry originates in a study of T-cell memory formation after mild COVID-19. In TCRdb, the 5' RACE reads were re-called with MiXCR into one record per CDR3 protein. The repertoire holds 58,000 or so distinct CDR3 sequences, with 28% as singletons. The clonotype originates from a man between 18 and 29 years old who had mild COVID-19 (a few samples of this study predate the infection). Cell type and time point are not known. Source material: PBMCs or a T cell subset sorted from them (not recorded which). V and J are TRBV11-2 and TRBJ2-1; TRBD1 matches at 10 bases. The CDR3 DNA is TGTGCCAGCAGCTCGACAGGGGGCGATGAGCAGTTCTTC. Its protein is CASSSTGGDEQFF.